The source of this T cell receptor (beta chain) is a study of blood T cell repertoires in COVID-19. Assay: immunoSEQ multiplex PCR; the TCRdb copy retains only in-frame clones and omits some. The sample shows 55,000 to 75,000 clones, roughly 90% of them seen only once. The germline V and J ends were trimmed by 3 bases and 1 base, with 7 bases remaining between them. This CDR3 comprises 13 residues. CDR1 is SGHAT, CDR2 FQNNGV, per germline. This sequence was found in a human donor in a cohort sampled during active COVID-19. The chain couples TRBV11-2 to TRBJ2-7; D is uncertain. Input material: peripheral blood. This CDR3 reads CASSFLLSYEQYF. The CDR3, as DNA: TGTGCCAGCAGCTTCCTATTGTCCTACGAGCAGTACTTC.